This TCR beta chain was found in a study of blood T cell repertoires in COVID-19. This CDR3 is 14 amino acids long. Germline V lookup: CDR1 LGHNA, CDR2 YNFKEQ. The junction had 7 bases not matched to a gene; V was cut back by 5 bases and J by 12 bases. Profiled with immunoSEQ multiplex PCR; TCRdb holds only in-frame clones, not every one. The sample contains some 99,000 clones, approximately 90% of which appear only once. The source is a human donor in a cohort sampled during active COVID-19. V gene TRBV4-2 combines with J gene TRBJ1-4, with TRBD1 matching 12 bases. Sequences were obtained from peripheral blood. In DNA form, the CDR3 reads TGTGCCAGCAGCAGGGGACAGGGGGCGAGGGAACTGTTTTTT. Translating it yields CASSRGQGARELFF.